This is a list of T cell receptor beta chains from one sample in a study of blood T cell repertoires in COVID-19. This table comes from immunoSEQ multiplex PCR, and its TCRdb copy is limited to in-frame clones, with some not included. This table has hundreds of thousands of clones, around 83% appearing once. What was sequenced was peripheral blood. The origin of the receptors is a woman aged 45-65 years with acute or convalescent COVID-19. The CDR3 runs from the conserved cysteine through the conserved F or W. The D gene is left open where the match is weak. Clone size is shown for a subset of rows, as once, few, many or a class of expanded clone.

TRBD2	TRBJ2-5	TRBV5-4	.	CASSPRLAGTRETQYF	TGTGCCAGCAGCCCGAGACTAGCGGGGACCCGGGAGACCCAGTACTTC
.	TRBJ1-6	TRBV7-9	.	CASSLGGSPLHF	TGTGCCAGCAGCTTAGGCGGTTCACCCCTCCACTTT
TRBD2	TRBJ2-1	TRBV3-1/TRBV3-2	.	CASSQSGTRAYNEQFF	TGTGCCAGCAGCCAATCCGGGACTAGAGCCTACAATGAGCAGTTCTTC
.	TRBJ2-1	TRBV7-2	.	CASSFQGINSYNEQFF	TGTGCCAGCAGTTTTCAGGGGATAAACTCCTACAATGAGCAGTTCTTC
TRBD1	TRBJ1-1	TRBV2	once	CASRAVGQGTEAFF	TGTGCCAGCAGGGCGGTAGGACAGGGGACTGAAGCTTTCTTT
TRBD2	TRBJ2-1	TRBV13	.	CASSFTIGREGIVDSYNEQFF	TGTGCCAGCAGCTTCACCATAGGGCGGGAGGGCATAGTCGACTCCTACAATGAGCAGTTCTTC
TRBD1	TRBJ2-7	TRBV28	.	CASRGQGNYEQYF	TGTGCCAGCAGGGGACAGGGGAACTACGAGCAGTACTTC
.	TRBJ2-5	TRBV5-1	.	CASSFGGTETQYF	TGCGCCAGCAGCTTTGGAGGCACGGAGACCCAGTACTTC
TRBD1	TRBJ2-7	TRBV7-2	.	CASSGTGSGEQYF	TGTGCCAGCAGCGGGACAGGGTCGGGAGAGCAGTACTTC
.	TRBJ1-4	TRBV13	.	CASSLGRRQNEKLFF	TGTGCCAGCAGCTTAGGCCGACGACAGAATGAAAAACTGTTTTTT
TRBD1	TRBJ2-7	TRBV24-1	.	CATRGQTPAYEQYF	TGTGCCACCAGGGGACAGACCCCAGCCTACGAGCAGTACTTC
.	TRBJ2-3	TRBV18	.	CASSPEYYSADTQYF	TGTGCCAGCTCCCCTGAGTACTATTCGGCAGATACGCAGTATTTT
.	TRBJ2-7	TRBV4-2	.	CASSQGDYQGLQYF	TGTGCCAGCAGCCAAGGGGATTACCAGGGCTTGCAGTACTTC
.	TRBJ1-1	TRBV7-9	few	CASTLTEGTEAFF	TGTGCCAGCACCCTCACGGAGGGGACTGAAGCTTTCTTT
.	TRBJ2-2	TRBV6-2/TRBV6-3	.	CASSTTGPGELFF	TGTGCCAGCAGTACAACAGGACCCGGGGAGCTGTTTTTT
TRBD2	TRBJ2-5	TRBV28	.	CASSLGGREETQYF	TGTGCCAGCAGTCTAGGCGGGAGAGAAGAGACCCAGTACTTC
.	TRBJ2-5	TRBV19	.	CASSMVGGDETQYF	TGTGCCAGTAGTATGGTTGGGGGCGACGAGACCCAGTACTTC
.	TRBJ2-5	TRBV9	.	CASSVDLREETQYF	TGTGCCAGCAGCGTAGATTTGAGGGAAGAGACCCAGTACTTC
.	TRBJ1-3	TRBV4-1	.	CASSQERGSGNTIYF	TGCGCCAGCAGCCAAGAACGAGGGTCTGGAAACACCATATATTTT
TRBD1	TRBJ2-1	TRBV6-5	.	CASSGTGDHHEQFF	TGTGCCAGCAGCGGGACAGGGGACCATCATGAGCAGTTCTTC
.	TRBJ2-1	TRBV27	few	CASSQSYGTRYNEQFF	TGTGCCAGCAGTCAGTCGTACGGGACAAGGTACAATGAGCAGTTCTTC
TRBD2	TRBJ2-1	TRBV18	.	CASSPPGGSFYNEQFF	TGTGCCAGCTCACCCCCAGGCGGGAGTTTCTACAATGAGCAGTTCTTC
.	TRBJ2-2	TRBV7-8	.	CASSPQESGELFF	TGTGCCAGCAGCCCTCAGGAAAGCGGGGAGCTGTTTTTT
.	TRBJ2-7	TRBV6-2/TRBV6-3	.	CASSIPPGQPVF	TGTGCCAGCAGCATACCACCGGGACAACCCGTCTTC
.	TRBJ2-1	TRBV3-1/TRBV3-2	.	CASSQDRLLNEQFF	TGTGCCAGCAGCCAAGATCGACTACTGAATGAGCAGTTCTTC
TRBD2	TRBJ2-5	TRBV10-3	.	CAIRASPGLAGEGKETQYF	TGTGCCATCAGGGCATCACCGGGACTAGCGGGAGAAGGGAAAGAGACCCAGTACTTC
TRBD1	TRBJ2-3	TRBV10-3	.	CAISEFDRGRGDTQYF	TGTGCCATCAGTGAGTTCGACAGGGGGCGTGGAGATACGCAGTATTTT
TRBD2	TRBJ2-5	TRBV20-1	.	CSASVSGAAGGQETQYF	TGCAGTGCTAGTGTGTCCGGTGCTGCGGGAGGCCAAGAGACCCAGTACTTC
TRBD2	TRBJ2-2	TRBV13	.	CASSLESRLAGLANTGELFF	TGTGCCAGCAGCTTAGAGTCGCGACTAGCGGGTTTAGCGAACACCGGGGAGCTGTTTTTT
TRBD2	TRBJ2-1	TRBV7-7	.	CASSLDGTSVNEQFF	TGTGCTAGCAGCTTAGATGGGACTAGCGTCAATGAGCAGTTCTTC
TRBD1	TRBJ1-5	TRBV27	.	CASRYPDRAVAQHF	TGTGCCAGCAGATATCCGGACAGGGCGGTCGCCCAGCATTTT
TRBD2	TRBJ2-1	TRBV24-1	.	CATSDSSHRSGSSYNEQFF	TGTGCCACCAGTGATTCCTCACACCGTAGCGGGAGCTCCTACAATGAGCAGTTCTTC
.	TRBJ2-6	TRBV19	.	CASSGTPDLGLSGANVLTF	TGTGCCAGTAGTGGGACACCCGATTTAGGATTGTCTGGGGCCAACGTCCTGACTTTC
.	TRBJ1-4	TRBV7-9	.	CASRKQGTNEKLFF	TGTGCCAGCAGAAAACAGGGTACTAATGAAAAACTGTTTTTT
.	TRBJ1-3	TRBV29-1	.	CSVREQGNTIYF	TGCAGCGTGCGGGAACAGGGAAACACCATATATTTT
.	TRBJ2-6	TRBV5-8	.	CASSFSLAEPTFGANVLTF	TGTGCCAGCAGCTTTAGTTTGGCGGAGCCTACCTTTGGGGCCAACGTCCTGACTTTC
.	TRBJ2-5	TRBV2	.	CASSDSGKTQYF	TGTGCCAGCAGTGACTCGGGGAAGACCCAGTACTTC
TRBD1	TRBJ2-7	TRBV2	.	CATARDRGHTYEQYF	TGTGCCACCGCCAGGGACAGGGGGCACACCTACGAGCAGTACTTC
.	TRBJ2-1	TRBV28	.	CASTQEQYNEQFF	TGTGCCAGTACTCAGGAACAGTACAATGAGCAGTTCTTC
TRBD2	TRBJ2-7	TRBV18	.	CASSPWTSGETYEQYF	TGTGCCAGCTCACCATGGACTAGCGGGGAAACCTACGAGCAGTACTTC
.	TRBJ2-2	TRBV4-2	few	CASSQLLPGELFF	TGTGCCAGCAGCCAATTACTCCCCGGGGAGCTGTTTTTT
.	TRBJ1-5	TRBV5-8	.	CASSLEVVQGPRNQPQHF	TGTGCCAGCAGCTTGGAGGTGGTACAGGGTCCTCGCAATCAGCCCCAGCATTTT
.	TRBJ2-7	TRBV5-1	.	CASSLADEQYF	TGCGCCAGCAGCTTGGCTGACGAGCAGTACTTC
.	TRBJ1-1	TRBV18	.	CASSPEGPPAFF	TGTGCCAGCTCACCTGAGGGTCCCCCAGCTTTCTTT
.	TRBJ1-6	TRBV4-1	.	CASSQEYRLNSPLHF	TGCGCCAGCAGCCAAGAGTACAGGCTAAATTCACCCCTCCACTTT
TRBD2	TRBJ2-1	TRBV11-2	.	CASSLEASGSHEQFF	TGTGCCAGCAGCTTAGAGGCTAGCGGGAGTCATGAGCAGTTCTTC
.	TRBJ2-7	TRBV5-4	.	CASSTNSAGKAYEQYF	TGTGCCAGCAGCACCAATAGCGCAGGAAAAGCCTACGAGCAGTACTTC
TRBD2	TRBJ2-3	TRBV10-2	.	CASSQLAGTTDTQYF	TGCGCCAGCAGTCAACTAGCGGGAACCACAGATACGCAGTATTTT
TRBD2	TRBJ2-1	TRBV6-2/TRBV6-3	few	CASSYSVGRDEQFF	TGTGCCAGCAGTTACTCGGTAGGGAGGGATGAGCAGTTCTTC
.	TRBJ2-1	TRBV11-2	.	CASRTTRGTYNEQFF	TGTGCCAGCAGAACAACGAGGGGGACCTACAATGAGCAGTTCTTC
TRBD2	TRBJ2-1	TRBV28	.	CASSHSSGRVHEQFF	TGTGCCAGCAGCCATTCTAGCGGGAGGGTCCATGAGCAGTTCTTC
TRBD1	TRBJ1-5	TRBV6-6	once	CASSYLGQGLNQPQHF	TGTGCCAGCAGTTACCTGGGACAGGGCCTCAATCAGCCCCAGCATTTT
.	TRBJ1-2	TRBV5-1	.	CASSLDGGPGYTF	TGCGCCAGCAGCTTGGATGGGGGCCCAGGCTACACCTTC
.	TRBJ2-1	TRBV20-1	.	CSASEVGSYNEQFF	TGCAGTGCTAGTGAAGTCGGGTCGTACAATGAGCAGTTCTTC
TRBD1	TRBJ1-2	TRBV13	once	CASSPRDRGSYGYTF	TGTGCCAGCAGCCCTAGGGACAGGGGGTCCTATGGCTACACCTTC
.	TRBJ2-2	TRBV28	.	CASLNSANTGELFF	TGTGCCAGCCTCAATAGCGCGAACACCGGGGAGCTGTTTTTT
.	TRBJ1-2	TRBV19	.	CASFGTEKDYGYTF	TGTGCCAGTTTTGGCACGGAGAAAGACTATGGCTACACCTTC
.	TRBJ1-3	TRBV12-3/TRBV12-4	.	CASSLQGGNTIYF	TGTGCCAGCAGTTTACAGGGGGGAAACACCATATATTTT
.	TRBJ1-1	TRBV12-3/TRBV12-4	.	CASSLGQLKAFF	TGTGCCAGCTCCTTGGGGCAGCTTAAAGCTTTCTTT
.	TRBJ2-7	TRBV27	.	CASSLWAGTSSYEQYF	TGTGCCAGCAGTTTATGGGCAGGAACTAGCTCCTACGAGCAGTACTTC